This is a list of T cell receptor beta chains from one sample in a study of blood T cell repertoires in COVID-19. The assay was immunoSEQ multiplex PCR, and TCRdb's table has in-frame clones only and misses some. The table includes some 270,000 clones, 86% detected once. The material sequenced was peripheral blood. The source of these receptors is a woman between 55 and 75 years old who had recovered from COVID-19. Both conserved end residues are part of each CDR3. D genes are given only for firm matches. Clone size is stated in some rows and not others, as once, few, many or a class when expanded.

>.|TRBJ2-7|TRBV5-1|.
TGCGCCAGCGAGGACAGCCCTCCGAAGGAGCAGTACTTC
CASEDSPPKEQYF
>TRBD2|TRBJ2-3|TRBV28|.
TGTGCCAGCAGTCTAGGGACTAGCGGGAGCACAGATACGCAGTATTTT
CASSLGTSGSTDTQYF
>.|TRBJ2-7|TRBV9|.
TGTGCCAGCAGCGTAGAAGGCGGAAGCTCCTACGAGCAGTACTTC
CASSVEGGSSYEQYF
>.|TRBJ2-7|TRBV28|.
TGTGCCAGCGCCTACTTATACGAGCAGTACTTC
CASAYLYEQYF
>.|TRBJ2-3|TRBV7-2|.
TGTGCCAGCAGCCCGCAGAGGGCGCAGTATTTT
CASSPQRAQYF
>.|TRBJ1-1|TRBV6-5|.
TGTGCCAGCAGTTACTCAGTCGGGAACACTGAAGCTTTCTTT
CASSYSVGNTEAFF
>TRBD1|TRBJ2-2|TRBV7-9|.
TGTGCCAGCAGCTTAACGCAAGACAGGGCGACCGGGGAGCTGTTTTTT
CASSLTQDRATGELFF
>.|TRBJ1-6|TRBV7-9|.
TGTGCCAGCAGCGACCAAACAGGAAATTCACCCCTCCACTTT
CASSDQTGNSPLHF
>.|TRBJ2-7|TRBV29-1|.
TGCAGCGTTGTACACCGATACGAGCAGTACTTC
CSVVHRYEQYF
>TRBD2|TRBJ2-7|TRBV5-1|few
TGCGCCAGCAGCGGAAGACTAGCGGAGCCCTACGAGCAGTACTTC
CASSGRLAEPYEQYF
>.|TRBJ1-3|TRBV15|.
TGTGCCACCAGCAGAGACAGGGACTCTGGAAACACCATATATTTT
CATSRDRDSGNTIYF
>TRBD2|TRBJ2-1|TRBV5-8|once
TGTGCCAGCAGCCAATACGCTAGCGGGGGCCTCTACAATGAGCAGTTCTTC
CASSQYASGGLYNEQFF
>.|TRBJ2-2|TRBV19|.
TGTGCCAGTAACTGGAACACCGGGGAGCTGTTTTTT
CASNWNTGELFF
>TRBD1|TRBJ2-7|TRBV12-3/TRBV12-4|.
TGTGCCAGCAGAAGGGGGACAGGGTCTCTGCAGTACTTC
CASRRGTGSLQYF
>TRBD1|TRBJ1-6|TRBV28|.
TGTGCCAGCAGGAGGGACAGGGGGTATTCACCCCTCCACTTT
CASRRDRGYSPLHF
>TRBD2|TRBJ2-3|TRBV4-3|.
TGCGCCAGCAGCCAAACTAGCGGCGACACAGATACGCAGTATTTT
CASSQTSGDTDTQYF
>TRBD1|TRBJ1-6|TRBV5-1|once
TGCGCCAGCAGCTTCAATCCGGGACAGCCTTTGGAGGATTCACCCCTCCACTTT
CASSFNPGQPLEDSPLHF
>.|TRBJ1-4|TRBV7-8|.
TGTGCCAGCAGCTTAAGGGGGACAAACGAAAAACTGTTTTTT
CASSLRGTNEKLFF
>TRBD2|TRBJ2-5|TRBV25-1|.
TGTGCCAGCAGGACAGCCGGGGGGCAAGAGACCCAGTACTTC
CASRTAGGQETQYF
>.|TRBJ1-1|TRBV25-1|.
TGTGCCAGCACCCAGCGGGGCAGGTTGGACACTGAAGCTTTCTTT
CASTQRGRLDTEAFF
>TRBD2|TRBJ2-5|TRBV27|.
TGTGCCAGCAGTTTAGCGACTAGCGGGGACTCCACCCAGTACTTC
CASSLATSGDSTQYF
>.|TRBJ2-2|TRBV15|.
TGTGCCACCAGCAGAGATGCGCTGCGCACGATTGCCGGGGAGCTGTTTTTT
CATSRDALRTIAGELFF
>TRBD2|TRBJ2-3|TRBV18|.
TGTGCCAGCTCGGGGACTAGCATAGATACGCAGTATTTT
CASSGTSIDTQYF
>TRBD1|TRBJ1-4|TRBV5-5|.
TGTGCCAGCAGCCCAGAGACAGGGTCGGGTGAAAAACTGTTTTTT
CASSPETGSGEKLFF
>.|TRBJ2-3|TRBV11-2|.
TGTGCCAGCATCACGGACACCGTAGGAGATACGCAGTATTTT
CASITDTVGDTQYF
>.|TRBJ2-1|TRBV18|.
TGTGCCAGCTCAGGTCCTTCGGGGGTCATGCAGTTCTTC
CASSGPSGVMQFF
>.|TRBJ2-7|TRBV21-1|.
TGTGCCAGCAGCAAGTGTGCCGGGACAGCAAACTACGAGCAGTACTTC
CASSKCAGTANYEQYF
>.|TRBJ1-1|TRBV19|.
TGTGCCAGTAGTATAGATCTGCCGGTCACTGAAGCTTTCTTT
CASSIDLPVTEAFF
>.|TRBJ1-2|TRBV29-1|medium-sized
TGCAGCGTGCCAGGGAGGGCTGGCTACACCTTC
CSVPGRAGYTF
>TRBD2|TRBJ2-5|TRBV6-2/TRBV6-3|.
TGTGCCAGCAGTACCTTGACGGGACTACTAGAAGAGACCCAGTACTTC
CASSTLTGLLEETQYF
>TRBD1|TRBJ2-1|TRBV11-3|few
TGTGCCAGCAGCTTAGGGTCGACAGGGGGCGTTTTCAATGAGCAGTTCTTC
CASSLGSTGGVFNEQFF
>TRBD1|TRBJ2-5|TRBV5-4|.
TGTGCCAGCAGCGTTGGGACAGCCAGCCAAGAGACCCAGTACTTC
CASSVGTASQETQYF
>.|TRBJ2-3|TRBV7-9|.
TGTGCCAGCAGCAACCCCCGGCGGGGCCCCTCCACAGATACGCAGTATTTT
CASSNPRRGPSTDTQYF
>TRBD2|TRBJ2-5|TRBV11-3|few
TGTGCCAGCAGCCTCACGACTAGCGGAGAAACCCAGTACTTC
CASSLTTSGETQYF
>.|TRBJ1-2|TRBV7-8|.
TGTGCCAGCAGCTTAACCCCACGCCAGGGCTATGGCTACACCTTC
CASSLTPRQGYGYTF
>.|TRBJ1-6|TRBV28|once
TGTGCCAGCAGTTTGAGGGCGGAGGCTTCACCCCTCCACTTT
CASSLRAEASPLHF
>.|TRBJ1-5|TRBV19|many
TGTGCCAGTAGTGCCGGGACAACAAATCAGCCCCAGCATTTT
CASSAGTTNQPQHF
>.|TRBJ1-6|TRBV7-2|.
TGTGCCAGTCGTCTAGGGAGCCCCTATAATTCACCCCTCCACTTT
CASRLGSPYNSPLHF
>TRBD1|TRBJ1-2|TRBV10-3|few
TGTGCCATCAGTGGGCAGGGGGAAGGCGGCTACACCTTC
CAISGQGEGGYTF
>.|TRBJ1-5|TRBV6-6|.
TGTGCCAGCAGTTACGGTGCTACGCAGCCCCAGCATTTT
CASSYGATQPQHF
>.|TRBJ1-6|TRBV13|.
TGTGCCAGCAGCTTAGCATTCAGGGGATCACCCCTCCACTTT
CASSLAFRGSPLHF
>TRBD1|TRBJ2-3|TRBV20-1|.
TGCAGTGCTAGTGAGGGGGCCAGCACAGATACGCAGTATTTT
CSASEGASTDTQYF
>.|TRBJ2-1|TRBV3-1/TRBV3-2|few
TGTGCCAGCAGCCAAGACGAGATGTTCGATGAGCAGTTCTTC
CASSQDEMFDEQFF
>.|TRBJ1-1|TRBV5-1|.
TGCGCCAGCAGCTTCCAACAGGACACTGAAGCTTTCTTT
CASSFQQDTEAFF
>.|TRBJ1-2|TRBV12-3/TRBV12-4|.
TGTGCCAGCACTACCGGACAGAGCGGCTACACCTTC
CASTTGQSGYTF
>.|TRBJ2-3|TRBV28|.
TGTGCCAGCAGATCCGGTGGGGACGGGGGAGACACAGATACGCAGTATTTT
CASRSGGDGGDTDTQYF
>TRBD2|TRBJ2-2|TRBV9|once
TGTGCCAGCAGCGTACCGACTAGCGGGGGAAATACCGGGGAGCTGTTTTTT
CASSVPTSGGNTGELFF
>.|TRBJ2-3|TRBV9|.
TGTGCCAGCAGCTTCGCTTCGGGCACAGATACGCAGTATTTT
CASSFASGTDTQYF
>TRBD1|TRBJ2-7|TRBV7-2|.
TGTGCCAGCAGCATTGACAGGGGTCTGTACGAGCAGTACTTC
CASSIDRGLYEQYF
>TRBD1|TRBJ2-7|TRBV5-1|once
TGCGCCAGCAGCTTGGAAGGGACAGAAAGTTACGAGCAGTACTTC
CASSLEGTESYEQYF
>.|TRBJ2-6|TRBV19|.
TGTGCCAGTAGTCCCCGGACAGTCTCTGGGGCCAACGTCCTGACTTTC
CASSPRTVSGANVLTF
>.|TRBJ2-5|TRBV9|.
TGTGCCAGCAGCGGAAACCGGGAGACCCAGTACTTC
CASSGNRETQYF
>TRBD2|TRBJ2-2|TRBV7-2|.
TGTGCCAGCAGCCAATGGACTAGGGGCACCGGGGAGCTGTTTTTT
CASSQWTRGTGELFF
>TRBD1|TRBJ1-2|TRBV27|.
TGTGCCAGCAGTTTGGGGGACAGGGCCGACTATGGCTACACCTTC
CASSLGDRADYGYTF
>.|TRBJ2-2|TRBV7-3|.
TGTGCCAGCAGCTTACTCGGAGGGCAGAACACCGGGGAGCTGTTTTTT
CASSLLGGQNTGELFF